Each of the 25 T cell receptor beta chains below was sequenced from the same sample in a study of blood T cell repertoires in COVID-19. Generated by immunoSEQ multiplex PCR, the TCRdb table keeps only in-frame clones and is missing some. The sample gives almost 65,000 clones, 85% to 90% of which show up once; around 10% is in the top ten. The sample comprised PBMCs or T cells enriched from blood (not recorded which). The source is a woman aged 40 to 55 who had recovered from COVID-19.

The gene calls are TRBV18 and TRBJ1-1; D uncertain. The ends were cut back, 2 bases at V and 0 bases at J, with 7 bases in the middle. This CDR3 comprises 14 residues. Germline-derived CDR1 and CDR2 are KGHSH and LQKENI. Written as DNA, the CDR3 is TGTGCCAGCTCACCAGCCAGTATGAACACTGAAGCTTTCTTT. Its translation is CASSPASMNTEAFF.

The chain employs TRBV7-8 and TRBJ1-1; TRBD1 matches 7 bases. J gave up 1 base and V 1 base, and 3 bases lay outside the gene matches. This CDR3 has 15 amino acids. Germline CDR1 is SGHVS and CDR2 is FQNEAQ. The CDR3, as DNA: TGTGCCAGCAGCTTAGTCGACAGGGAGAACACTGAAGCTTTCTTT. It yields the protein CASSLVDRENTEAFF.

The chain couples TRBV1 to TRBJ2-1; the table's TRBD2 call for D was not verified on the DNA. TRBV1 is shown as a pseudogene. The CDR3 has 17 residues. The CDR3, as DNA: TGCACCAGCAGCCAAGAAGGGCTAGCGGGGGCCTACAATGAGCAGTTCTTC. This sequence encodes CTSSQEGLAGAYNEQFF.

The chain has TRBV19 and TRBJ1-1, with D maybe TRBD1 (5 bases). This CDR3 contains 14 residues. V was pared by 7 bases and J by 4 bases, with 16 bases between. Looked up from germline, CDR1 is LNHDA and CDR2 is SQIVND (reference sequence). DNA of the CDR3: TGTGCCAGTACCCCCTCAGGGAGGGGCACTGAAGCTTTCTTT. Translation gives CASTPSGRGTEAFF. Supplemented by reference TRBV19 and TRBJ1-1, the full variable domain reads DGGITQSPKYLFRKEGQNVTLSCEQNLNHDAMYWYRQDPGQGLRLIYYSQIVNDFQKGDIAEGYSVSREKKESFPLTVTSAQKNPTAFYLCASTPSGRGTEAFFGQGTRLTVV.

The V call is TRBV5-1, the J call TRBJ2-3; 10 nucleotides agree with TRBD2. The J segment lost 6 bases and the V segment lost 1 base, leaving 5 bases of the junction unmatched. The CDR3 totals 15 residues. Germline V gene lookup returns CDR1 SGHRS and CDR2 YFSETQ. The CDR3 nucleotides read TGCGCCAGCAGCTTGCCTAGCGGGGGAGTGGATACGCAGTATTTT. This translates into CASSLPSGGVDTQYF.

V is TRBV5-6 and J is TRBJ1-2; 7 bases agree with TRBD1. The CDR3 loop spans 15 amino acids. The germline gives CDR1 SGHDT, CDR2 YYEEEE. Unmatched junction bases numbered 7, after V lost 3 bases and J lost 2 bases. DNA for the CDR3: TGTGCCAGCAGCTCCAGGGGGATTCTCAACTATGGCTACACCTTC. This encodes CASSSRGILNYGYTF.

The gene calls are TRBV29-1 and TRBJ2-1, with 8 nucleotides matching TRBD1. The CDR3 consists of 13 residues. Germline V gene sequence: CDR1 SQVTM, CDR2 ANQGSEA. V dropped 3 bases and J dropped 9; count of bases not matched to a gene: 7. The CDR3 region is CSVDRTGLSEQFF. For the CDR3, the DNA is TGCAGCGTTGATCGGACAGGGTTAAGTGAGCAGTTCTTC.

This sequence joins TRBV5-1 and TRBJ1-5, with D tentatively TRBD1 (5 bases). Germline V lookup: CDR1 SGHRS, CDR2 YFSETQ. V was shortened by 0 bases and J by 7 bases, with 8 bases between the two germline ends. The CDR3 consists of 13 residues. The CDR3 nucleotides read TGCGCCAGCAGCTTGGGGGGGGAACAGCCCCAGCATTTT. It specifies CASSLGGEQPQHF.

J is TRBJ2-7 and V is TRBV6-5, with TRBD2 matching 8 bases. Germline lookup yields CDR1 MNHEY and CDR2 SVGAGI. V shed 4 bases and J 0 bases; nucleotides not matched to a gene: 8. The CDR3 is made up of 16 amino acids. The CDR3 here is CASSFSGLVSSYEQYF. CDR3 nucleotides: TGTGCCAGCAGTTTTTCGGGACTAGTGAGCTCCTACGAGCAGTACTTC.

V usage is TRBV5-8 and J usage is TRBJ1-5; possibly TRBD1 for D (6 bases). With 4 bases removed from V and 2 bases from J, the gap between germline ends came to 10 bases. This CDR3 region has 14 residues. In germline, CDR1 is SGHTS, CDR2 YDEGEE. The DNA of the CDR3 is TGTGCCAGCAGCCAGGGACAACGCAATCAGCCCCAGCATTTT. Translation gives CASSQGQRNQPQHF.

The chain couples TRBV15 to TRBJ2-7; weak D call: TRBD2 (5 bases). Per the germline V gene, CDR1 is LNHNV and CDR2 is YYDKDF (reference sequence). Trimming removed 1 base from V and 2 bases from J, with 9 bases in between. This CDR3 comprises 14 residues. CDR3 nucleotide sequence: TGTGCCACCAGCAGAGTAGACGGGACCTACGAGCAGTACTTC. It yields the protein CATSRVDGTYEQYF.

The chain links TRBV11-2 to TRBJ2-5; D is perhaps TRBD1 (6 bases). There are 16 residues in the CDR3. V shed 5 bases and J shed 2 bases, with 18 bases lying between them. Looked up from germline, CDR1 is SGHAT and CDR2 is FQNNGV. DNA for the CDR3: TGTGCCAGCAGCCCCCGTTGGGGGCAGGGGCAAGAGACCCAGTACTTC. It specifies CASSPRWGQGQETQYF.

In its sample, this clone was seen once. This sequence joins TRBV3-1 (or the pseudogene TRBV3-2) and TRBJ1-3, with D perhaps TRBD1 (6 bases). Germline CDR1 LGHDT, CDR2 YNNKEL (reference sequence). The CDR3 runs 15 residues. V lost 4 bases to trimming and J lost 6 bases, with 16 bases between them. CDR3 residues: CASSLLGGDVNTIYF. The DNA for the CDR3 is TGTGCCAGCAGCCTACTAGGGGGGGATGTAAACACCATATATTTT.

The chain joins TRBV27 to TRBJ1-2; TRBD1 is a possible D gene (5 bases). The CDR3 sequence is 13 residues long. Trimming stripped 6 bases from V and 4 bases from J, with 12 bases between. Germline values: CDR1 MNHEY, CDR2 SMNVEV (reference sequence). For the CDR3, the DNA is TGTGCCAGCAGCTCTGGGGGGGGCTATGGCTACACCTTC. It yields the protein CASSSGGGYGYTF.

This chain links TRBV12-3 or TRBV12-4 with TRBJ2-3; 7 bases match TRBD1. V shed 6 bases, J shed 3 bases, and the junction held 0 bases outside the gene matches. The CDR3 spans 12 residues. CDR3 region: CASRTGTDTQYF. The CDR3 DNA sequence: TGTGCCAGCAGGACAGGGACAGATACGCAGTATTTT.

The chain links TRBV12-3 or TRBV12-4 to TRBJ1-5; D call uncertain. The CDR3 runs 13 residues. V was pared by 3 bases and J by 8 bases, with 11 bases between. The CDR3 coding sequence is TGTGCCAGCAGTTTGTTCCTACGGGAGCCCCAGCATTTT. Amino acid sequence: CASSLFLREPQHF.

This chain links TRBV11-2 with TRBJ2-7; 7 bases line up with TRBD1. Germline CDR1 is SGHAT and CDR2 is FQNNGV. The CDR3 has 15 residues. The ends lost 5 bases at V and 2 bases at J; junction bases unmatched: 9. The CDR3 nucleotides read TGTGCCAGCAGCCCCGACAGGGAAGTCCCCTACGAGCAGTACTTC. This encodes CASSPDREVPYEQYF.

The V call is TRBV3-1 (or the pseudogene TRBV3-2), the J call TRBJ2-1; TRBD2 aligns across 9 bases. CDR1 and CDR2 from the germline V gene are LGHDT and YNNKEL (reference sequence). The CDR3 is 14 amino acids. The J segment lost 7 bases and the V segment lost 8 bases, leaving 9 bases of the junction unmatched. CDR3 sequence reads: CASAPRAGGNEQFF. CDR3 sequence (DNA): TGTGCCAGCGCTCCCCGGGCGGGGGGGAATGAGCAGTTCTTC.

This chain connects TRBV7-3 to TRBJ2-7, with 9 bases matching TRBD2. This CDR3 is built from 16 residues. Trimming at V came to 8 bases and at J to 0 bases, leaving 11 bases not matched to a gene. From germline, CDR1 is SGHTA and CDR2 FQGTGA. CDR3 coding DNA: TGTGCCAGCGTCAGGAGCGGGGGGCCCAGCTCCTACGAGCAGTACTTC. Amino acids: CASVRSGGPSSYEQYF. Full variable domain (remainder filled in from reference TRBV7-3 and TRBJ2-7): GAGVSQTPSNKVTEKGKYVELRCDPISGHTALYWYRQSLGQGPEFLIYFQGTGAADDSGLPNDRFFAVRPEGSVSTLKIQRTERGDSAVYLCASVRSGGPSSYEQYFGPGTRLTVT.

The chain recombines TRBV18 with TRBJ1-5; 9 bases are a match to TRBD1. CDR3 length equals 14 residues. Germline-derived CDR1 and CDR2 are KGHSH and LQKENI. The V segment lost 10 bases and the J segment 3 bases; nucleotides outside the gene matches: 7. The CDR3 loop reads CATAGTGLNQPQHF. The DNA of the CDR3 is TGTGCCACCGCCGGGACAGGGCTCAATCAGCCCCAGCATTTT.

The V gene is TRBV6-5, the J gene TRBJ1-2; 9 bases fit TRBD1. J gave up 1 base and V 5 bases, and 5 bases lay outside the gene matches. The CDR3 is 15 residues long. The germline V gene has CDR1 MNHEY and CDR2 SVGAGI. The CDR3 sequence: CASSPPGQGNYGYTF. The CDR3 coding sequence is TGTGCCAGCAGTCCCCCGGGACAGGGTAACTATGGCTACACCTTC.

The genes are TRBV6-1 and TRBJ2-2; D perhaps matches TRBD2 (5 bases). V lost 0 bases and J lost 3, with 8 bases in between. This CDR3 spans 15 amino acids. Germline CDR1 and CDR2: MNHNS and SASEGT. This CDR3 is CASSEAGLHTGELFF. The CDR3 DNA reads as TGTGCCAGCAGTGAAGCTGGACTCCACACCGGGGAGCTGTTTTTT.

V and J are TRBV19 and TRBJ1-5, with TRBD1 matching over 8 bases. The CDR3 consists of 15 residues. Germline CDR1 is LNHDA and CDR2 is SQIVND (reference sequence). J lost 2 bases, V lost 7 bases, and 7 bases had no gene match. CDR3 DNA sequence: TGTGCCAGTACGGGCGACAGGGGCCGCAATCAGCCCCAGCATTTT. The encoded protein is CASTGDRGRNQPQHF.

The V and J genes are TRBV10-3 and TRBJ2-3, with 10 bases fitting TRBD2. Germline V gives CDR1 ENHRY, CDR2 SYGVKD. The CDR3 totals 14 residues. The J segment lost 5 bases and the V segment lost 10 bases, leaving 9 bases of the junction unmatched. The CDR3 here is CATRGGLARDTQYF. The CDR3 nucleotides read TGTGCCACTCGGGGGGGACTAGCGAGAGATACGCAGTATTTT.

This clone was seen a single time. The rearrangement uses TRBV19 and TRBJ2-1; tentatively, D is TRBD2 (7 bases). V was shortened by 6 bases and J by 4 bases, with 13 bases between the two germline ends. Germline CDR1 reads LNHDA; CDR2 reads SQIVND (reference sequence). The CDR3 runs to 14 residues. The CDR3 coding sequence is TGTGCCAGTAGCCGAGGGGGGGGGTACAATGAGCAGTTCTTC. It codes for CASSRGGGYNEQFF.